This TCR beta chain was sequenced for a study of cytomegalovirus exposure and HLA in healthy donors. Regarding the study as a whole: Rare TCR sequences dominated, though some public TCRs recurred in many donors.

For this clone: The antigen is unknown.

Per the germline V gene, CDR1 is SQVTM and CDR2 is ANQGSEA. The length of the CDR3 is 14 residues. Trimming shortened V by 4 bases and J by 9 bases, and 22 bases separated the two germline ends. With 60 Vbeta and 13 Jbeta primers, the PCR was carried out. The data were produced by immunoSEQ multiplex PCR, yet TCRdb's version contains in-frame clones alone and is incomplete. Among approximately 40,000 clones, 82% were seen once, and the ten largest hold 10% to 13%. J is TRBJ2-7 and V is TRBV29-1; D gene unclear. The clonotype was recovered from a woman aged 18-29 years in good health and CMV-seropositive. Sample: PBMCs. The CDR3 reads CSVGAGNTYRGQYF. The DNA for the CDR3 is TGCAGCGTTGGTGCAGGCAACACCTATCGTGGGCAGTACTTC.